The next 17 T cell receptor beta chains were all read from a single sample in a study of OX40 agonist ivuxolimab in advanced cancers. Clones were sequenced by immunoSEQ multiplex PCR, and TCRdb holds only the in-frame ones, with some missing. The table has over 50,000 clones, about four fifths seen once. The sample was CD4+ or CD8+ T cells sorted from blood, taken in a trial of the OX40 agonist ivuxolimab. The receptors here all came from an adult with an advanced solid tumor such as melanoma, head and neck, liver or kidney cancer.

In its sample, this clone was seen a few times. The rearrangement joins TRBV12-5 to TRBJ2-1, with unresolved D. CDR1 and CDR2 from the germline V gene are LGHNT and FRNRAP. V was shortened by 1 base and J by 4 bases, with 2 bases between the two germline ends. This CDR3 is built from 12 residues. The CDR3 loop is CASGLEYNEQFF. CDR3 nucleotides: TGTGCTAGTGGTTTGGAGTACAATGAGCAGTTCTTC.

The chain has TRBV30 and TRBJ1-2, with unresolved D. Germline V gene data show CDR1 as GTSNPN and CDR2 as SVGIG (reference sequence). The CDR3 extends over 15 amino acids. Trimming took off 1 base at V and 2 bases at J, with 14 bases between the two ends. The CDR3 is CAWSARTAGNYGYTF. The CDR3 nucleotides read TGTGCCTGGAGTGCCCGGACGGCCGGGAACTATGGCTACACCTTC. Full variable domain (remainder filled in from reference TRBV30 and TRBJ1-2): SQTIHQWPATLVQPVGSPLSLECTVEGTSNPNLYWYRQAAGRGLQLLFYSVGIGQISSEVPQNLSASRPQDRQFILSSKKLLLSDSGFYLCAWSARTAGNYGYTFGSGTRLTVV.

The chain joins TRBV7-2 to TRBJ1-5, with D unclear. With 2 bases removed from V and 1 base from J, the gap between germline ends came to 6 bases. Germline V CDR1 and CDR2: SGHTA, FQGNSA. The CDR3 sequence is 14 residues long. The CDR3, as DNA: TGTGCCAGCAGCTTATATTTCAGCAATCAGCCCCAGCATTTT. Translated, it gives CASSLYFSNQPQHF.

The rearrangement links TRBV9 to TRBJ1-1, with D perhaps TRBD1 (5 bases). Germline V CDR1 and CDR2: SGDLS, YYNGEE. This CDR3 comprises 13 residues. Trimming took 0 bases from V and 4 from J, leaving 7 bases between them. CDR3 loop: CASSVGQGTEAFF. As DNA, the CDR3 is TGTGCCAGCAGCGTAGGGCAGGGCACTGAAGCTTTCTTT.

J is TRBJ1-1 and V is TRBV2, with unresolved D. CDR1 SNHLY and CDR2 FYNNEI come from the germline V gene. Trimming took 6 bases from V and 0 from J, leaving 17 bases between them. CDR3 length: 16 residues. The CDR3 region has the DNA TGTGCCAGCAGCGTCGTAGATCTAAGGTTGAACACTGAAGCTTTCTTT. Its translation is CASSVVDLRLNTEAFF.

The rearrangement uses TRBV7-2 and TRBJ2-1, with a possible D match to TRBD2 (6 bases). Germline V CDR1 and CDR2: SGHTA, FQGNSA. Trimming shortened V by 8 bases and J by 0 bases, and 23 bases separated the two germline ends. This CDR3 spans 18 amino acids. The DNA for the CDR3 is TGTGCCAGCGTCACCCGAGAAGGCGGCGGGGTCTCCTACAATGAGCAGTTCTTC. It codes for CASVTREGGGVSYNEQFF.

The chain employs TRBV27 and TRBJ1-3; no firm D call. The ends were cut back, 6 bases at V and 0 bases at J, with 9 bases in the middle. Germline V gene sequence: CDR1 MNHEY, CDR2 SMNVEV (reference sequence). The CDR3 consists of 14 residues. The CDR3 spells CASRSRSSGNTIYF. CDR3 DNA sequence: TGTGCCAGCAGATCCCGTAGCTCTGGAAACACCATATATTTT.

The CDR3 sequence is CASSLGGIRRGETQYF. The CDR3 DNA follows: TGTGCCAGCAGCTTAGGTGGGATCCGACGGGGGGAGACCCAGTACTTC. The rearrangement joins TRBV7-2 to TRBJ2-5; tentatively, D is TRBD2 (6 bases). Looked up from germline, CDR1 is SGHTA and CDR2 is FQGNSA. V lost 1 base and J 5 bases, leaving 17 bases between the germline ends. This CDR3 has 16 residues. Filled out from reference TRBV7-2 and TRBJ2-5, the complete variable domain reads GAGVSQSPSNKVTEKGKDVELRCDPISGHTALYWYRQSLGQGLEFLIYFQGNSAPDKSGLPSDRFSAERTGGSVSTLTIQRTQQEDSAVYLCASSLGGIRRGETQYFGPGTRLLVL.

The chain employs TRBV18 and TRBJ2-3; D is ambiguous. Germline V gene sequence: CDR1 KGHSH, CDR2 LQKENI. This CDR3 contains 15 residues. The V and J ends lost 1 base and 2 bases respectively, with 10 bases between them. CDR3 sequence (DNA): TGTGCCAGCTCACCACGCCCAGCATTCACAGATACGCAGTATTTT. It yields the protein CASSPRPAFTDTQYF.

This rearrangement joins TRBV19 to TRBJ2-1, with 7 nucleotides matching TRBD1. CDR3 length equals 14 residues. Germline CDR1 reads LNHDA; CDR2 reads SQIVND (reference sequence). V gave up 6 bases and J gave up 4 bases; unmatched junction bases: 6. CDR3 sequence: CASRIQGSYNEQFF. CDR3 nucleotide sequence: TGTGCCAGTAGGATACAGGGGTCGTACAATGAGCAGTTCTTC.

V is TRBV6-1 and J is TRBJ1-5; D is uncertain. There are 13 residues in the CDR3. V lost 2 bases and J 4 bases, leaving 6 bases between the germline ends. The germline V gene encodes CDR1 MNHNS and CDR2 SASEGT. CDR3 sequence reads: CASSELRNQPQHF. Here the CDR3 DNA reads TGTGCCAGCAGTGAATTGAGGAATCAGCCCCAGCATTTT.

This CDR3 reads CASSLAGPDKNIQYF. The CDR3 DNA sequence: TGCGCCAGCAGCTTGGCAGGGCCTGACAAAAACATTCAGTACTTC. This chain links TRBV5-1 with TRBJ2-4; TRBD1 might be the D (5 bases). V was pared by 0 bases and J by 3 bases, with 10 bases between. CDR3 length: 15 residues. Germline loops: CDR1 SGHRS, CDR2 YFSETQ.

This clone was detected only a few times. The chain joins TRBV10-3 to TRBJ1-2; D might be TRBD1 (5 bases). From germline, CDR1 is ENHRY and CDR2 SYGVKD. The CDR3 runs 16 residues. Trimming pared 4 bases from V and 0 bases from J, leaving 15 bases between. This chain's CDR3 is CAISVRSAGTNYGYTF. CDR3 coding DNA: TGTGCCATCAGTGTTAGATCGGCAGGGACTAACTATGGCTACACCTTC.

Worth noting for this clone: Additional DNA sequences in this sample encode the identical CDR3. This chain links TRBV28 with TRBJ1-6; D perhaps matches TRBD1 (6 bases). Germline values: CDR1 MDHEN, CDR2 SYDVKM. The CDR3 is 14 amino acids. Trimming took off 5 bases at V and 7 bases at J, with 12 bases between the two ends. CDR3 sequence: CASSPGGPNSPLHF. CDR3 sequence (DNA): TGTGCCAGCAGTCCCGGGGGGCCCAATTCACCCCTCCACTTT.

This chain connects TRBV20-1 to TRBJ2-7, with 10 bases lining up with TRBD2. CDR1 is DFQATT and CDR2 is SNEGSKA in the germline V gene (reference sequence). This CDR3 region has 11 residues. Trimming at V came to 7 bases and at J to 6 bases, leaving 3 bases not matched to a gene. The CDR3 loop is CSVQREGEQYF. In DNA, the CDR3 is TGCAGTGTCCAGCGGGAGGGCGAGCAGTACTTC.

This clone was seen a few times. The J gene is TRBJ2-5, the V gene TRBV15; 7 bases are a match to TRBD1. Germline V lookup: CDR1 LNHNV, CDR2 YYDKDF (reference sequence). Unmatched junction bases numbered 0, after V lost 3 bases and J lost 2 bases. The CDR3 has 13 amino acids. CDR3 amino acids: CATSRGQQETQYF. The CDR3 DNA follows: TGTGCCACCAGCAGGGGACAGCAAGAGACCCAGTACTTC.

The chain recombines TRBV4-1 with TRBJ2-4; D might be TRBD1 or TRBD2, each matching 5 bases. The CDR3 is made up of 17 amino acids. V was shortened by 4 bases and J by 1 base, with 17 bases between the two germline ends. Germline lookup yields CDR1 MGHRA and CDR2 YSYEKL. CDR3 region: CASSPGRFRTAKNIQYF. The CDR3 DNA is TGCGCCAGCAGCCCGGGGCGTTTTCGGACCGCCAAAAACATTCAGTACTTC.